The source of this T cell receptor beta chain is a study of vaccination and CD4 T cells after COVID-19. Study at large: Convalescent cases consisted of six males and four females, of whom two were Hispanic. Stimulation of cells relied on overlapping spike peptides derived from SARS-CoV-2, HCoV-NL63, HCoV-OC43 and HCoV-229E. Regarding the study as a whole: Spike mono-reactivity held for 304 of 307 vaccine-specific clones in convalescent patients.

V lost 1 base and J lost 2; bases outside the gene matches: 6. This CDR3 spans 16 amino acids. Germline CDR1 and CDR2: SGHTS and YDEGEE. The study sequenced cultured CD4+ T cell DNA using the Oncomine TCR Beta short-read assay. TCRdb analysed the PCR reads with MiXCR anew, one entry per CDR3 protein. In the table there are approximately 12,000 distinct CDR3 sequences, 55% to 70% of which are singletons. This sample's treatment: approximately nine-day PBMC culture with coronavirus spike peptide pools or control peptides (ViraFEST assay). To note about this clonotype: Antigen specificity is unknown.

The gene calls are TRBV5-8 and TRBJ2-1, with 7 bases identical to TRBD1. The receptor comes from a human donor who had recovered from COVID-19. The specimen sequenced was CD4+ T cells from blood, cultured in vitro. The CDR3 bases are TGTGCCAGCAGCTTGAGAGGGGGCGCAACCTACAATGAGCAGTTCTTC. It yields the protein CASSLRGGATYNEQFF.